The following is a TCR beta chain sequence with its context. The sample is drawn from a study of blood T cell repertoires in COVID-19. Study-wide context: COVID-19 samples, acute and convalescent, were from the United States, Italy and Spain.

This CDR3 is built from 16 residues. Trimming shortened V by 3 bases and J by 0 bases, and 11 bases separated the two germline ends. Germline loops: CDR1 MNHEY, CDR2 SMNVEV (reference sequence). Sequencing was performed with immunoSEQ multiplex PCR; in TCRdb, only in-frame clones are kept and a portion is missing. The table includes approximately 170,000 clones, approximately 90% detected once. The chain combines TRBV27 with TRBJ1-4; D not resolved. The sequence was collected from a woman aged 80 or over in a cohort sampled during active or convalescent COVID-19. Specimen: peripheral blood. CDR3 loop: CASSFAGSATNEKLFF. CDR3 DNA sequence: TGTGCCAGCAGTTTCGCGGGGTCTGCAACTAATGAAAAACTGTTTTTT.